Below are 28 T cell receptor beta chains sequenced from a single sample in a study of T cells in Graves' hyperthyroidism and ophthalmopathy. The investigators amplified TCR beta CDR3 regions from RNA transcripts. HTBI primers were used for first-round RT-PCR of the TCR CDR3. TCRdb ran MiXCR on the multiplex PCR reads and lists one entry per CDR3 protein. The data hold around 690,000 distinct CDR3 sequences, with 15% to 20% observed a single time. Sequences were obtained from blood. These receptors came from a man aged 50 to 59 with Graves' hyperthyroidism.

This clonotype occurred many times. The V call is TRBV12-3 or TRBV12-4, the J call TRBJ2-2; no definite D call. The CDR3 is made up of 13 amino acids. The V end lost 4 bases, the J end lost 6 bases, and 9 bases lay between the germline ends. Here the CDR3 reads CASSSLGPGELFF. CDR3 in DNA: TGTGCCAGCAGTTCGCTAGGGCCCGGGGAGCTGTTTTTT.

This clonotype was seen at least ten times. The V call is TRBV6-1, the J call TRBJ1-6, with TRBD1 as a possible D gene (6 bases). CDR3 length: 15 amino acids. V was clipped by 8 bases and J by 2 bases, with 13 bases between them. The germline V gene has CDR1 MNHNS and CDR2 SASEGT. As DNA, the CDR3 is TGTGCCAGCTGCCGGGACAACCCCTATAATTCACCCCTCCACTTT. Protein sequence: CASCRDNPYNSPLHF.

This clonotype showed up just a few times. The chain combines TRBV14 with TRBJ1-2; TRBD1 matches 9 bases. The CDR3 runs 15 residues. The germline V gene encodes CDR1 SGHDN and CDR2 FVKESK. The junction had 7 bases not matched to a gene; V was cut back by 5 bases and J by 3 bases. The CDR3, as DNA: TGTGCCAGCAGCGATTACAGGGGGCCTGACTATGGCTACACCTTC. This encodes CASSDYRGPDYGYTF.

This sequence joins TRBV5-1 and TRBJ2-7; 10 positions agree with TRBD2. The trim removed 7 bases at V and 2 bases at J, leaving 6 bases unmatched. Germline CDR1 and CDR2: SGHRS and YFSETQ. This CDR3 has 14 residues. CDR3 nucleotide sequence: TGCGCCAGCCGTCCCGGGACTAGCGCCTACGAGCAGTACTTC. It specifies CASRPGTSAYEQYF.

This clonotype came up many times. The chain employs TRBV6-2 or TRBV6-3 and TRBJ2-1; D not certain. The CDR3 contains 13 residues. From germline, CDR1 is MNHEY and CDR2 SVGEGT. V lost 7 bases, J lost 3 bases, and 10 bases lay in between. CDR3 in amino acids: CASTLNNYNEQFF. The CDR3 DNA is TGTGCCAGCACCCTCAACAACTACAATGAGCAGTTCTTC.

This clonotype was found a few times. The V and J genes are TRBV4-1 and TRBJ1-6; no firm D call. CDR1 MGHRA and CDR2 YSYEKL come from the germline V gene. This CDR3 has 16 amino acids. Trimming cost V 1 base and J 8 bases, with 15 bases left between them. This CDR3 is CASSQAGGPFDSPLHF. The CDR3 nucleotides read TGCGCCAGCAGCCAAGCGGGTGGACCGTTCGATTCACCCCTCCACTTT.

Ten or more counts support this clonotype. The chain uses TRBV27 and TRBJ1-6, with a weak D call TRBD1 (6 bases). Trimming stripped 5 bases from V and 1 base from J, with 12 bases between. The CDR3 is 16 residues long. CDR1 and CDR2 (germline): MNHEY, SMNVEV (reference sequence). In DNA form, the CDR3 reads TGTGCCAGCAGTATGACAGGTGGTTCCTATAATTCACCCCTCCACTTT. As protein: CASSMTGGSYNSPLHF.

This clonotype was picked up many times. This chain joins TRBV6-1 and TRBJ1-2; D unresolved. The length of the CDR3 is 16 residues. V lost 3 bases to trimming and J lost 2 bases, with 16 bases between them. Germline V lookup: CDR1 MNHNS, CDR2 SASEGT. The CDR3 DNA reads as TGTGCCAGCAGTGATCGGTCCGAGGGAAGGAACTATGGCTACACCTTC. Translated, it gives CASSDRSEGRNYGYTF.

This clonotype was seen a handful of times. The chain has TRBV20-1 and TRBJ2-3, with TRBD2 identical over 11 bases. This CDR3 spans 18 amino acids. Trimming at V came to 5 bases and at J to 1 base, leaving 14 bases not matched to a gene. Germline V gives CDR1 DFQATT, CDR2 SNEGSKA (reference sequence). The CDR3 is CSAGLRSGRAGGTDTQYF. The CDR3 nucleotides read TGCAGTGCTGGGTTACGTAGCGGGAGGGCCGGTGGCACAGATACGCAGTATTTT.

This clonotype was counted at least ten times. This chain uses TRBV9 with TRBJ1-2; unclear D gene. The CDR3 runs 12 residues. Germline CDR1 is SGDLS and CDR2 is YYNGEE. The ends were cut back, 3 bases at V and 8 bases at J, with 11 bases in the middle. CDR3 protein: CASSDVGWGYTF. CDR3 coding DNA: TGTGCCAGCAGCGATGTAGGATGGGGCTACACCTTC.

Ten or more counts support this clonotype. The chain links TRBV11-2 to TRBJ1-1; no definite D call. Germline V gene lookup returns CDR1 SGHAT and CDR2 FQNNGV. The CDR3 is 12 residues long. Deletions cut 1 base from V and 7 bases from J, with 7 bases between. As DNA, the CDR3 is TGTGCCAGCAGCTTAGTTGCAGTTGAAGCTTTCTTT. This encodes CASSLVAVEAFF. Based on the CDR3 plus reference TRBV11-2 and TRBJ1-1, the full variable domain is EAGVAQSPRYKIIEKRQSVAFWCNPISGHATLYWYQQILGQGPKLLIQFQNNGVVDDSQLPKDRFSAERLKGVDSTLKIQPAKLEDSAVYLCASSLVAVEAFFGQGTRLTVV.

This chain connects TRBV5-4 to TRBJ2-6, with unresolved D. CDR3 length: 17 amino acids. Per germline, CDR1 SGHNT and CDR2 YYREEE (reference sequence). V gave up 4 bases and J gave up 4 bases, with 18 bases separating them. As DNA, the CDR3 is TGTGCCAGCAGCCCGGACCTTAGGGTGTACGGGGCCAACGTCCTGACTTTC. This encodes CASSPDLRVYGANVLTF.

The chain couples TRBV27 to TRBJ2-2; D call uncertain. Germline values: CDR1 MNHEY, CDR2 SMNVEV (reference sequence). Between the trimmed V and J ends, which lost 4 bases and 4 bases, there was a span of 10 bases. This CDR3 region has 14 residues. The CDR3 loop reads CASSSPAATGELFF. The CDR3 region has the DNA TGTGCCAGCAGTTCACCCGCAGCCACCGGGGAGCTGTTTTTT.

This clonotype was observed a handful of times. V is TRBV6-1 and J is TRBJ2-5, with TRBD1 as a possible D gene (5 bases). CDR1 is MNHNS and CDR2 is SASEGT in the germline V gene. The V and J ends lost 5 bases and 4 bases respectively, with 11 bases between them. This CDR3 is 13 amino acids long. The CDR3 here is CASSPTQGETQYF. As DNA, the CDR3 is TGTGCCAGCAGTCCCACTCAGGGAGAGACCCAGTACTTC.

The chain links TRBV27 to TRBJ2-5, with 12 bases lining up with TRBD2. The CDR3 consists of 16 residues. The V and J ends lost 5 bases and 1 base, in that order; junction bases with no gene match: 5. Germline V CDR1 and CDR2: MNHEY, SMNVEV (reference sequence). This CDR3 is CASSNGLAGRQETQYF. The CDR3 coding sequence is TGTGCCAGCAGTAACGGACTAGCGGGACGCCAAGAGACCCAGTACTTC.

The chain is built from TRBV4-3 and TRBJ2-3, with 7 bases that match TRBD1. J gave up 9 bases and V 2 bases, and 8 bases lay outside the gene matches. Germline V gene data show CDR1 as LGHNA and CDR2 as YSLEER. CDR3 length equals 14 residues. This CDR3 reads CASSQNLGGGTQYF. As DNA, the CDR3 is TGCGCCAGCAGCCAAAACCTAGGGGGCGGCACGCAGTATTTT.

This clonotype showed up many times. CDR3 DNA: TGTGCCAGCAGCTTAACGGGAACTAATGAAAAACTGTTTTTT. Translation gives CASSLTGTNEKLFF. This sequence joins TRBV7-2 and TRBJ1-4; the D is unclear. Germline CDR1 SGHTA, CDR2 FQGNSA. Trimming left V 2 bases short and J 1 base short, with 5 bases between. The CDR3 length is 14 residues.

This clonotype was recorded many times. The chain carries TRBV2 and TRBJ2-1; D is perhaps TRBD1 (5 bases). Germline assignment: CDR1 SNHLY and CDR2 FYNNEI. The length of the CDR3 is 13 residues. With 4 bases removed from V and 7 bases from J, the gap between germline ends came to 11 bases. The CDR3 DNA sequence: TGTGCCAGCAGTGGAGATAAGGGGAATGAGCAGTTCTTC. Amino acid sequence: CASSGDKGNEQFF.

In this sample, this clonotype turned up many times. The chain recombines TRBV28 with TRBJ1-6; D perhaps matches TRBD1 (5 bases). There are 13 residues in the CDR3. The V end was cut by 4 bases, the J end by 13 bases, with 14 bases between. Germline lookup yields CDR1 MDHEN and CDR2 SYDVKM. The CDR3 region is CASSSPDKTPLHF. For the CDR3, the DNA is TGTGCCAGCAGTTCGCCGGACAAAACCCCCCTCCACTTT.

A few counts support this clonotype. The chain employs TRBV6-2 or TRBV6-3 and TRBJ2-4; D is undetermined. Germline V lookup: CDR1 MNHEY, CDR2 SVGEGT. The CDR3 is 13 amino acids. Trimming shortened V by 2 bases and J by 7 bases, and 9 bases separated the two germline ends. In DNA, the CDR3 is TGTGCCAGCAGTTACCCCTCTCGGAACATTCAGTACTTC. Protein product: CASSYPSRNIQYF.

This clonotype was seen at least ten times. Germline and junction disagree at one end, which may indicate a read error. J is TRBJ2-1 and V is TRBV9; D may correspond to TRBD1 or TRBD2 (5 bases each). The CDR3 loop spans 14 amino acids. CDR1 is SGDLS, CDR2 YYNGEE, per germline. CDR3 sequence reads: CASSVGDSYNEQFF. The CDR3 nucleotides read TGCGCCAGCAGCGTGGGAGACAGCTACAATGAGCAGTTCTTC.

This clonotype was observed a few times. A read error may explain this, as a much larger clone is one base away. The chain employs TRBV7-2 and TRBJ2-5; 9 nucleotides align to TRBD1. Per germline, CDR1 SGHTA and CDR2 FQGNSA. This CDR3 comprises 15 residues. This CDR3 is CAGSFQTGGQETQYF. CDR3 nucleotides: TGTGCCGGCAGCTTCCAGACAGGGGGCCAAGAGACCCAGTACTTC.

The J gene is TRBJ1-1, the V gene TRBV3-1; TRBD1 aligns across 8 bases. J was trimmed by 8 bases and V by 4 bases; bases with no gene match: 6. Germline loops: CDR1 LGHDT, CDR2 YNNKEL (reference sequence). The CDR3 is 13 residues long. The CDR3 loop reads CASSPRTGREAFF. CDR3 nucleotides: TGTGCCAGCAGCCCTCGGACAGGGAGAGAAGCTTTCTTT.

This clonotype occurred a few times. The rearrangement uses TRBV20-1 and TRBJ2-7; the match to TRBD2 covers 9 bases. This CDR3 is 13 amino acids long. J gave up 5 bases and V 4 bases, and 6 bases lay outside the gene matches. Germline V CDR1 and CDR2: DFQATT, SNEGSKA (reference sequence). As DNA, the CDR3 is TGCAGTGCTACTAGCGGGAAGTTGAACGAGCAGTACTTC. This encodes CSATSGKLNEQYF.

This clonotype was counted many times. The V gene is TRBV12-3 or TRBV12-4, the J gene TRBJ2-1; no firm D call. V was shortened by 4 bases and J by 9 bases, with 13 bases between the two germline ends. This CDR3 has 13 residues. The DNA of the CDR3 is TGTGCCAGCAGTTCCGCCCCGCCGGGTGAGCAGTTCTTC. Its protein product is CASSSAPPGEQFF.

The chain recombines TRBV7-2 with TRBJ1-1; 7 bases align to TRBD1. With V trimmed by 4 bases and J by 1 base, 6 bases remained unmatched. CDR3 size: 15 residues. CDR1 SGHTA and CDR2 FQGNSA come from the germline V gene. The CDR3 spells CASSYAGTENTEAFF. The CDR3 nucleotides read TGTGCCAGCAGCTACGCCGGGACAGAGAACACTGAAGCTTTCTTT. Complete variable domain (other parts from reference TRBV7-2 and TRBJ1-1): GAGVSQSPSNKVTEKGKDVELRCDPISGHTALYWYRQSLGQGLEFLIYFQGNSAPDKSGLPSDRFSAERTGGSVSTLTIQRTQQEDSAVYLCASSYAGTENTEAFFGQGTRLTVV.

This clonotype was counted only a few times. The chain employs TRBV29-1 and TRBJ1-1; D might be TRBD1 (5 bases). This CDR3 contains 11 residues. From germline, CDR1 is SQVTM and CDR2 ANQGSEA. Trimming took 6 bases from V and 10 from J, leaving 15 bases between them. For the CDR3, the DNA is TGCAGCGTCCTGAAGGGACTTGGAGCTTTCTTT. Translating gives CSVLKGLGAFF.

The chain joins TRBV15 to TRBJ2-7; D might be TRBD2 (5 bases). V shed 1 base and J shed 2 bases, with 15 bases lying between them. CDR3 size: 16 residues. Germline V gives CDR1 LNHNV, CDR2 YYDKDF (reference sequence). This chain's CDR3 is CATSRAPRGAAYEQYF. The CDR3, as DNA: TGTGCCACCAGCAGAGCACCCCGGGGTGCAGCCTACGAGCAGTACTTC.